This T cell receptor (beta chain) was found in a study of blood T cell repertoires in COVID-19. Study background: There were acute and convalescent COVID-19 samples, and they came from the United States, Italy and Spain. The analysed material was cDNA or gDNA that came from T cells, B-cell-depleted T cells, or PBMCs.

The CDR3 has 15 amino acids. J lost 3 bases, V lost 1 base, and 7 bases had no gene match. Germline values: CDR1 SGHKS, CDR2 YYEKEE (reference sequence). Some clones are missing from TCRdb's copy, which holds only in-frame ones; the method was immunoSEQ multiplex PCR. The table lists 150,000 or so clones, 60% to 80% of them singletons. This TCR was recovered from a woman aged 50 to 60 with active or convalescent COVID-19. Specimen: peripheral blood. This chain links TRBV5-5 with TRBJ2-7, with 7 bases that match TRBD1. Here the CDR3 reads CASSLLDQGVYEQYF. Here the CDR3 DNA reads TGTGCCAGCAGCTTGCTAGACCAGGGGGTCTACGAGCAGTACTTC.